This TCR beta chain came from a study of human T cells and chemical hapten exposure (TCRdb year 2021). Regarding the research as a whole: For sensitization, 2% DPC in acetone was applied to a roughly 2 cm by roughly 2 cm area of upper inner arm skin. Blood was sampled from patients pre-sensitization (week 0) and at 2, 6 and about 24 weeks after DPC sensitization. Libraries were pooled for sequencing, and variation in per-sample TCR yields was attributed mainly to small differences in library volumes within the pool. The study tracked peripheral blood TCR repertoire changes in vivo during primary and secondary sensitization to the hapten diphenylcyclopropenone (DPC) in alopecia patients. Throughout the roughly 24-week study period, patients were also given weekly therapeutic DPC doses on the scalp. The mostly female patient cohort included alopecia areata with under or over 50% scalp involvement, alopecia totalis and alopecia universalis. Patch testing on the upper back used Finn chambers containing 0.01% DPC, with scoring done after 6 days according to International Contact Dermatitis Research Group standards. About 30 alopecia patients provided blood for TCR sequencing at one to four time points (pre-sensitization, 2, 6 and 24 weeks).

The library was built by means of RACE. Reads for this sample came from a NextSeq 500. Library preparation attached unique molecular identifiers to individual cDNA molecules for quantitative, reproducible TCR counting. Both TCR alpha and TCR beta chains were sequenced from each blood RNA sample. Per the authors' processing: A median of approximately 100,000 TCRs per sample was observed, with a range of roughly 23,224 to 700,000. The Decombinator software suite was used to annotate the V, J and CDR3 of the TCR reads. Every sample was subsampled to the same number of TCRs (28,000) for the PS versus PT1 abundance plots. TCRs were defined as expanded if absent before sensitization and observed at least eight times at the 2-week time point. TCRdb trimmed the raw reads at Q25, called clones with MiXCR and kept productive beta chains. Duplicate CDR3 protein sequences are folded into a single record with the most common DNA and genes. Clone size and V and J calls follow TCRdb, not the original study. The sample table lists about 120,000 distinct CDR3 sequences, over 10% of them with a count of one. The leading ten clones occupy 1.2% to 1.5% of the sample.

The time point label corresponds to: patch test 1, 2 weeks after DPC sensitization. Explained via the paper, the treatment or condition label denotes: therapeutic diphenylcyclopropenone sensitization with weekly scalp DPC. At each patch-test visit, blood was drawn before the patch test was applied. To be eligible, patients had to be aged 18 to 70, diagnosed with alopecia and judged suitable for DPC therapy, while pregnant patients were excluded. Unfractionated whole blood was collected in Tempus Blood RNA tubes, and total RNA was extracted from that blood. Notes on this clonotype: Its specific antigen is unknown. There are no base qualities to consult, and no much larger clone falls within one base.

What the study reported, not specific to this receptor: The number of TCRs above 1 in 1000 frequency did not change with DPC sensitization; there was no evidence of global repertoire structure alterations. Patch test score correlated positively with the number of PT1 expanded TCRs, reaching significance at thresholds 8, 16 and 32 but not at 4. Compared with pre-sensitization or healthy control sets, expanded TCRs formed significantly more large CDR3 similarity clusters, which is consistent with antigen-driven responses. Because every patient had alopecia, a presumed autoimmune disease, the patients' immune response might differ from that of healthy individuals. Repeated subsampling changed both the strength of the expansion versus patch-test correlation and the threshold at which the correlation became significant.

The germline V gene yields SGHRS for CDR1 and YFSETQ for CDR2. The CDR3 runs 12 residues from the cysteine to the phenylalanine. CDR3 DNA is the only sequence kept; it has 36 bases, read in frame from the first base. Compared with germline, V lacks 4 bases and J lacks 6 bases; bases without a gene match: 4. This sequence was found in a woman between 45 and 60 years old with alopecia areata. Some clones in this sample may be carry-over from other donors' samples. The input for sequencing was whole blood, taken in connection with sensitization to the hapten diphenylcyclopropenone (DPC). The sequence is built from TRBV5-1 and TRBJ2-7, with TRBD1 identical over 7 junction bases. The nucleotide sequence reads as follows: TGCGCCAGCAGCCCAGACAGGGCCGAGCAGTACTTC. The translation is CASSPDRAEQYF. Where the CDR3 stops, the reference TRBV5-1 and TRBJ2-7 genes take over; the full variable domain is KAGVTQTPRYLIKTRGQQVTLSCSPISGHRSVSWYQQTPGQGLQFLFEYFSETQRNKGNFPGRFSGRQFSNSRSEMNVSTLELGDSALYLCASSPDRAEQYFGPGTRLTVT.